This TCR beta chain was sequenced in a study of T cells in Graves' hyperthyroidism and ophthalmopathy. Findings of the study overall: The model identified upcoming ophthalmopathy a median about 6.5 months ahead of onset. Blood also held most thyroid clonotypes expanded beyond 0.001.

Researchers amplified the TCR beta CDR3 regions from RNA transcripts. The HTBI primer set was used in a first-round RT-PCR of the TCR CDR3. TCRdb analysed the multiplex PCR reads with MiXCR anew, one entry per CDR3 protein. The repertoire holds around 400,000 distinct CDR3 sequences, with 13% as singletons. With respect to this clonotype: Antigen specificity is unknown.

The germline gives CDR1 ENHRY, CDR2 SYGVKD. V gave up 6 bases and J gave up 1 base; unmatched junction bases: 8. CDR3 length: 16 amino acids. Material: blood. The TCR originated in a woman in her late teens or twenties with Graves' hyperthyroidism. The gene calls are TRBV10-3 and TRBJ2-3; 9 bases agree with TRBD1. The CDR3 is CAISLQGAGGTDTQYF. The CDR3 nucleotides are TGTGCCATCAGCCTACAGGGGGCCGGGGGCACAGATACGCAGTATTTT.